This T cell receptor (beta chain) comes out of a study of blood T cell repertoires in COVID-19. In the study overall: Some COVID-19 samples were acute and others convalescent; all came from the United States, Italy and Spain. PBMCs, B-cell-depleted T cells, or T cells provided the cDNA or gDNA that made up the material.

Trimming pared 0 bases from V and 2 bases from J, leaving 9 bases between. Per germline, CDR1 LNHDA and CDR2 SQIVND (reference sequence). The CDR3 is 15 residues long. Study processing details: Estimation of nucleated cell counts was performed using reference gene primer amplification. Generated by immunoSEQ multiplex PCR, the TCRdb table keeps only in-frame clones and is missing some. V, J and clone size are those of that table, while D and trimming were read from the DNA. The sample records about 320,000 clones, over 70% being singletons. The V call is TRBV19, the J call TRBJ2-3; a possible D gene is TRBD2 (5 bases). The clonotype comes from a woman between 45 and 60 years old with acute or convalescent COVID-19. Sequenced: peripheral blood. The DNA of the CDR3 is TGTGCCAGTAGTATAGACCGAGGGTACACAGATACGCAGTATTTT. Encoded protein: CASSIDRGYTDTQYF.